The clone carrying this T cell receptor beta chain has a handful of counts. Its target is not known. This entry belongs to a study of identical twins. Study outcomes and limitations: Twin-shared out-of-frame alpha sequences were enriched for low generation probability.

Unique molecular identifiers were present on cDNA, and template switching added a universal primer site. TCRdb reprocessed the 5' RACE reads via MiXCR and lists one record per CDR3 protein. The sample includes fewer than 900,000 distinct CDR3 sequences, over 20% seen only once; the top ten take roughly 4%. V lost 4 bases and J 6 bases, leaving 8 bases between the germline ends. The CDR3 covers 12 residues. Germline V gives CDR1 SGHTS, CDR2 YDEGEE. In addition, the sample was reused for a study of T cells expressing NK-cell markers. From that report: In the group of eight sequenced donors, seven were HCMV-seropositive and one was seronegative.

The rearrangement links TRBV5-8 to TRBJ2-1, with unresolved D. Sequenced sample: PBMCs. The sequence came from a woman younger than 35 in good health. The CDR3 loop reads CASSPAFNEQFF. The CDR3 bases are TGTGCCAGCAGCCCAGCGTTCAATGAGCAGTTCTTC. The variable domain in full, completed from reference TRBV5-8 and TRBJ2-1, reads EAGVTQSPTHLIKTRGQQATLRCSPISGHTSVYWYQQALGLGLQFLLWYDEGEERNRGNFPPRFSGRQFPNYSSELNVNALELEDSALYLCASSPAFNEQFFGPGTRLTVL.